This entry is about one T cell receptor beta chain. Its matching antigen is unknown. The sample is drawn from a study of OX40 agonist ivuxolimab in advanced cancers. For the study at large: Patients were given ivuxolimab, an antibody that agonizes OX40 (CD134). Hepatocellular carcinoma, melanoma, renal cell or head and neck cancer affected the dose-escalation patients. Six ivuxolimab dose levels, 0.01 to 10 mg/kg, were given intravenously every 2 weeks. Notes on the study in general: Low normalized T-cell clonal expansion was additionally recorded for some nonresponders.

Germline V gene lookup returns CDR1 SGHDT and CDR2 YYEEEE. The CDR3 is 14 amino acids. Trimming cost V 4 bases and J 5 bases; bases outside gene matches: 5. Assay used: immunoSEQ multiplex PCR; TCRdb lists only in-frame clones, some missing. The sample lists roughly 60,000 clones, around 85% seen once, with about 4% in the top ten. The chain employs TRBV5-6 and TRBJ2-2; 7 nucleotides line up with TRBD1. The clonotype comes from an adult with an advanced solid tumor such as melanoma, head and neck, liver or kidney cancer. Here the sequenced sample was CD4+ or CD8+ T cells sorted from blood, taken in a trial of the OX40 agonist ivuxolimab. The CDR3 DNA reads TGTGCCAGCAGCACCTCAGGGGGAACCGGGGAGCTGTTTTTT. Residues: CASSTSGGTGELFF.